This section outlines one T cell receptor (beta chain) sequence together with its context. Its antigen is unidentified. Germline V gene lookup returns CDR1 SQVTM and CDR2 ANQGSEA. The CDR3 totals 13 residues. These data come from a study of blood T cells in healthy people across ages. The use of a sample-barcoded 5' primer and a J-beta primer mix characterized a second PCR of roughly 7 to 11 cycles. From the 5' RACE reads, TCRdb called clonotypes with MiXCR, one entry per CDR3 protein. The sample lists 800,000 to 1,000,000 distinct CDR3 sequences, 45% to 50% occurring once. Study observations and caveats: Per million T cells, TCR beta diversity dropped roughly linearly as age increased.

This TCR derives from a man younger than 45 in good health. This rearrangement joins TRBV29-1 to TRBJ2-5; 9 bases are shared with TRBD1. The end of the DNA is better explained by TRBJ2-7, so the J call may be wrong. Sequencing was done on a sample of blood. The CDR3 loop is CSVGGQGRNEQYF. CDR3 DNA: TGCAGCGTTGGGGGACAGGGCCGGAACGAGCAGTACTTC.